The text below deals with one T cell receptor beta chain. Its antigen is not known. The CDR3 extends 3 residues past the end of the read, so its final part is completed from the germline J gene. This record belongs to a study of T cells in women clearing cervical HPV infection. Overall study: Donors had HPV16-related CIN3 or worse; 2 had invasive cancer. Case blood drawn at lesion detection; control blood after infection cleared.

General study results and limits: Unknown T-cell numbers per sample may underlie the richness differences.

Germline CDR1 and CDR2: SGHVS and FQNEAQ. J gave up 9 bases and V 5 bases, and 16 bases lay outside the gene matches. The CDR3 is made up of 17 amino acids. Genomic DNA, averaging about 1,200 ng per sample, yielded TCR beta CDR3 via immunoSEQ. Libraries were prepared by immunoSEQ multiplex PCR; TCRdb keeps only in-frame clonotypes and omits some of them. This table lists under 45,000 clones. The sequenced sample consisted of blood buffy coat. The chain joins TRBV7-8 to TRBJ2-1, with 10 nucleotides matching TRBD2. This sequence was found in a woman aged 18 to 75 with a cervical HPV16 infection that either progressed to CIN3+ or cleared (not recorded which). CDR3 sequence: CASSPGQRGGLGGEQFF. CDR3 DNA (partial): TGTGCCAGCAGCCCTGGCCAGCGGGGGGGTCTCGGGGGTGAG.